The 10 T cell receptor beta chains below all came from one sample that was sequenced in a study of OX40 agonist ivuxolimab in advanced cancers. Produced via immunoSEQ multiplex PCR; TCRdb's table is partial and in-frame only. The repertoire holds 60,000 to 85,000 clones, with 80% to 90% as singletons. The sample here was CD4+ or CD8+ T cells sorted from blood, taken in a trial of the OX40 agonist ivuxolimab. These receptors were collected from an adult with an advanced solid tumor such as melanoma, head and neck, liver or kidney cancer.

The chain recombines TRBV19 with TRBJ2-2; the D call may be TRBD1 or TRBD2 (5 bases each). Germline V gives CDR1 LNHDA, CDR2 SQIVND (reference sequence). The V gene lost 3 bases and the J gene lost 0 bases, with 11 bases spanning the gap. This CDR3 contains 16 residues. CDR3 coding DNA: TGTGCCAGTAGTATTGAGAGGGGATCGAACACCGGGGAGCTGTTTTTT. Translated: CASSIERGSNTGELFF.

This chain connects TRBV7-9 to TRBJ2-5; 10 positions match TRBD2. The germline CDR1 and CDR2 sequences are SEHNR and FQNEAQ (reference sequence). V was clipped by 5 bases and J by 7 bases; unmatched bases: 7. The CDR3 has 14 residues. This chain's CDR3 is CASSRLAGGRTQYF. In DNA form, the CDR3 reads TGTGCCAGCAGCCGTTTAGCGGGAGGTCGGACCCAGTACTTC.

The chain recombines TRBV9 with TRBJ2-2; D is uncertain. Trimming shortened V by 2 bases and J by 2 bases, and 7 bases separated the two germline ends. CDR1 and CDR2 from the germline V gene are SGDLS and YYNGEE. CDR3 length: 14 residues. The CDR3 reads CASSVYSNTGELFF. The DNA of the CDR3 is TGTGCCAGCAGCGTCTACAGTAACACCGGGGAGCTGTTTTTT.

This chain links TRBV30 with TRBJ1-2; no clear D gene. Trimming shortened V by 2 bases and J by 8 bases, and 9 bases separated the two germline ends. This CDR3 has 11 residues. Germline V gene sequence: CDR1 GTSNPN, CDR2 SVGIG (reference sequence). The CDR3 sequence: CAWSIEGGYTF. The DNA for the CDR3 is TGTGCCTGGAGTATAGAGGGCGGCTACACCTTC.

The J gene is TRBJ1-2, the V gene TRBV6-5, with a tentative D call TRBD1 (5 bases). The V gene's germline CDR1 is MNHEY and CDR2 SVGAGI. CDR3 length: 15 amino acids. V lost 8 bases to trimming and J lost 2 bases, with 18 bases between them. CDR3 in amino acids: CASLTGAANNYGYTF. The CDR3 DNA reads TGTGCCAGCCTCACCGGGGCAGCAAACAACTATGGCTACACCTTC.

V gene TRBV28 combines with J gene TRBJ2-7; TRBD1 agrees at 7 bases. The CDR3 loop spans 16 amino acids. Germline CDR1 is MDHEN and CDR2 is SYDVKM. The V and J ends lost 3 bases and 6 bases, in that order; junction bases with no gene match: 14. The chain's CDR3 is CASSLYYRGSSGEQYF. CDR3 DNA sequence: TGTGCCAGCAGTTTGTACTACAGGGGTAGTTCGGGCGAGCAGTACTTC.

This chain uses TRBV19 with TRBJ2-2; D is ambiguous. Germline CDR1 is LNHDA and CDR2 is SQIVND (reference sequence). Trimming stripped 1 base from V and 6 bases from J, with 6 bases between. The CDR3 spans 13 residues. CDR3 loop: CASSIGWAGELFF. Written as DNA, the CDR3 is TGTGCCAGTAGTATAGGCTGGGCCGGGGAGCTGTTTTTT.

The V and J genes are TRBV7-9 and TRBJ2-6, with D uncertain. The CDR3 contains 13 residues. V shed 5 bases and J shed 5 bases, with 7 bases lying between them. In germline, CDR1 is SEHNR, CDR2 FQNEAQ (reference sequence). This CDR3 reads CASSQARANVLTF. Written as DNA, the CDR3 is TGTGCCAGCAGCCAGGCGAGGGCCAACGTCCTGACTTTC.

The V and J genes are TRBV19 and TRBJ1-1, with TRBD1 matching 9 bases. Per the germline V gene, CDR1 is LNHDA and CDR2 is SQIVND (reference sequence). The J segment lost 6 bases and the V segment lost 10 bases, leaving 9 bases of the junction unmatched. The CDR3 consists of 13 residues. The CDR3 reads CATHGQGMAEAFF. The CDR3 nucleotides are TGTGCCACCCATGGACAGGGGATGGCTGAAGCTTTCTTT.

The V call is TRBV5-4, the J call TRBJ2-1; 8 bases are a match to TRBD2. The germline V gene encodes CDR1 SGHNT and CDR2 YYREEE (reference sequence). V lost 0 bases, J lost 8 bases, and 10 bases stayed unmatched. This CDR3 has 16 amino acids. CDR3 region: CASSLGGAGALYEQFF. CDR3 coding DNA: TGTGCCAGCAGCTTGGGCGGAGCGGGAGCTCTCTATGAGCAGTTCTTC.